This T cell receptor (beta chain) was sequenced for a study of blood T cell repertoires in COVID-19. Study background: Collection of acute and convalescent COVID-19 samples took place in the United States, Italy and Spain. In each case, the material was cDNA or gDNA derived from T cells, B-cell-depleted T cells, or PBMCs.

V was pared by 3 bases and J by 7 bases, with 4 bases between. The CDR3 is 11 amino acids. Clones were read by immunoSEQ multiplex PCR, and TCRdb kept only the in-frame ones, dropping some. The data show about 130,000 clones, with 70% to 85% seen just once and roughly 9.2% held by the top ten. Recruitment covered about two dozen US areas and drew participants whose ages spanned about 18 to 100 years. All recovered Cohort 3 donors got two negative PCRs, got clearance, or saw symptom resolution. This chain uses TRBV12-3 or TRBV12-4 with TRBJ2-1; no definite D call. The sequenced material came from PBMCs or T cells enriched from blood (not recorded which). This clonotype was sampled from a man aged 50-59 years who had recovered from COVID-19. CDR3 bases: TGTGCCAGCAGTTTGAGGAATGAGCAGTTCTTC. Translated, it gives CASSLRNEQFF.